Listed here are 27 T cell receptor beta chains from one sample, sequenced in a study of blood T cells in healthy people across ages. It was with a sample-barcoded 5' primer and a J-beta primer mix that a second PCR of about 7 to 12 cycles was run. TCRdb re-analysed the 5' RACE reads in MiXCR, keeping a single row per CDR3 protein. Of roughly 1,000,000 distinct CDR3 sequences listed, under 30% are singletons. These data also featured in a second study, about T cells of mothers and their children.

The specimen was blood. The receptors stem from a girl aged 2-15 years in good health.

V and J are TRBV7-8 and TRBJ1-2; possible D gene TRBD1, 5 bases. This CDR3 is built from 15 residues. Between the trimmed V and J ends, which lost 1 base and 5 bases, there was a span of 14 bases. Germline CDR1 SGHVS, CDR2 FQNEAQ. The CDR3 nucleotides are TGTGCCAGCAGCTTAGGAGAAATAGGGGAATATGGCTACACCTTC. This encodes CASSLGEIGEYGYTF.

This clonotype occurred a few times. This chain links TRBV2 with TRBJ1-6; D possibly corresponds to TRBD1 (5 bases). This CDR3 has 16 residues. V was trimmed by 3 bases and J by 9 bases, leaving 18 bases between them. Germline CDR1 and CDR2: SNHLY and FYNNEI. The CDR3 reads CASSETSGGVGSPLHF. The CDR3, as DNA: TGTGCCAGCAGTGAGACCTCCGGGGGTGTAGGTTCACCCCTCCACTTT.

V usage is TRBV10-3 and J usage is TRBJ2-1; D uncertain. This CDR3 comprises 13 residues. Trimming removed 6 bases from V and 3 bases from J, with 9 bases in between. CDR1 and CDR2 (germline): ENHRY, SYGVKD. The CDR3 region is CAIRKDGYNEQFF. CDR3 DNA: TGTGCCATCAGAAAGGACGGCTACAATGAGCAGTTCTTC.

The gene calls are TRBV7-2 and TRBJ2-1; possible D gene TRBD1, 6 bases. The CDR3 length is 17 residues. V lost 2 bases, J lost 6 bases, and 20 bases lay in between. Per germline, CDR1 SGHTA and CDR2 FQGNSA. In DNA form, the CDR3 reads TGTGCCAGCAGCTTAAGTGCGTCGGCAGGGGATCTCAATGAGCAGTTCTTC. It specifies CASSLSASAGDLNEQFF.

There are a few counts of this clonotype. The chain uses TRBV6-5 and TRBJ1-5, with no clear D. Germline CDR1 is MNHEY and CDR2 is SVGAGI. Trimming shortened V by 0 bases and J by 2 bases, and 8 bases separated the two germline ends. CDR3 size: 15 residues. CDR3 in DNA: TGTGCCAGCAGTTACTCGAAGGGAGGCAATCAGCCCCAGCATTTT. Its protein is CASSYSKGGNQPQHF.

This clonotype was seen only a few times. Here the CDR3 DNA reads TGCGCCAGCAGCTTCGGGACAGGGACCACTATTGGCACCGGGGAGCTGTTTTTT. It translates to CASSFGTGTTIGTGELFF. The rearrangement links TRBV5-1 to TRBJ2-2, with 9 bases lining up with TRBD1. This CDR3 comprises 18 residues. Germline CDR1 SGHRS, CDR2 YFSETQ. Losses at the gene ends were 2 bases for V and 4 bases for J; bases not matched to a gene: 12.

This clonotype has only a few counts. The rearrangement links TRBV6-1 to TRBJ1-1; a weak D match, TRBD1 (5 bases). V dropped 2 bases and J dropped 9 bases, with 13 bases sitting between them. The germline V gene has CDR1 MNHNS and CDR2 SASEGT. This CDR3 comprises 13 residues. As DNA, the CDR3 is TGTGCCAGCAGTGAACGGGGGTTCGGGAAAGCTTTCTTT. Its protein is CASSERGFGKAFF.

The chain uses TRBV7-3 and TRBJ2-3; possibly TRBD2 for D (6 bases). This CDR3 contains 16 residues. Trimming took 0 bases from V and 7 from J, leaving 17 bases between them. Germline CDR1 reads SGHTA; CDR2 reads FQGTGA. CDR3 sequence reads: CASSLTTGLGRYTQYF. DNA of the CDR3: TGTGCCAGCAGCTTAACGACCGGGCTTGGGAGGTATACGCAGTATTTT.

This clonotype was seen a single time. This sequence joins TRBV5-6 and TRBJ2-5, with D possibly matching TRBD1 (5 bases). Trimming stripped 2 bases from V and 5 bases from J, with 16 bases between. Germline lookup yields CDR1 SGHDT and CDR2 YYEEEE. The CDR3 is 15 amino acids. The CDR3 nucleotides read TGTGCCAGCAGCTTAGGGGTTGTTGATCCGGAGACCCAGTACTTC. Translating it yields CASSLGVVDPETQYF. Complete variable domain (other parts from reference TRBV5-6 and TRBJ2-5): DAGVTQSPTHLIKTRGQQVTLRCSPKSGHDTVSWYQQALGQGPQFIFQYYEEEERQRGNFPDRFSGHQFPNYSSELNVNALLLGDSALYLCASSLGVVDPETQYFGPGTRLLVL.

This clonotype was observed a few times. The chain combines TRBV7-9 with TRBJ2-7; D remains ambiguous. The CDR3 length is 15 residues. The germline V gene has CDR1 SEHNR and CDR2 FQNEAQ (reference sequence). V lost 4 bases, J lost 0 bases, and 13 bases lay in between. The CDR3 DNA follows: TGTGCCAGCAGCTCCCGGACGGTGAGCTCCTACGAGCAGTACTTC. It is translated as CASSSRTVSSYEQYF.

A few counts support this clonotype. The rearrangement links TRBV2 to TRBJ2-5; TRBD2 matches 7 bases. Matching the DNA end better, TRBJ2-1 makes the J call doubtful. This CDR3 is built from 16 residues. Germline V gene sequence: CDR1 SNHLY, CDR2 FYNNEI. CDR3 residues: CASEAAILARVKEQFF. The CDR3 DNA sequence: TGTGCCAGTGAAGCTGCAATACTAGCGAGGGTAAAGGAGCAGTTCTTC.

This clonotype was counted a few times. The chain combines TRBV12-3 or TRBV12-4 with TRBJ1-6; no reliable D call. V was trimmed by 4 bases and J by 5 bases, leaving 9 bases between them. This CDR3 comprises 14 residues. CDR3 in DNA: TGTGCCAGCAGTTCGGGGAGGGATAATTCACCCCTCCACTTT. Protein product: CASSSGRDNSPLHF.

The sample holds many counts of this clonotype. V and J are TRBV12-3 or TRBV12-4 and TRBJ2-1; D gene unclear. Trimming took 6 bases from V and 10 from J, leaving 10 bases between them. This CDR3 has 11 residues. CDR3 sequence reads: CASRRTSEQFF. CDR3 sequence (DNA): TGTGCCAGCAGGAGGACGTCCGAGCAGTTCTTC.

This clonotype was observed a few times. At one boundary the junction diverges from the germline segment, which might be a read error. J is TRBJ2-3 and V is TRBV7-2; 8 bases are shared with TRBD1. CDR3 length equals 14 residues. Germline CDR1 reads SGHTA; CDR2 reads FQGNSA. The CDR3: CASSPGQATGTQYF. CDR3 bases: TGTGCCAGCAGTCCGGGACAGGCCACAGGTACGCAGTATTTT.

The chain combines TRBV20-1 with TRBJ1-1; no clear D. V lost 0 bases to trimming and J lost 1 base, with 9 bases between them. The germline gives CDR1 DFQATT, CDR2 SNEGSKA (reference sequence). The CDR3 totals 14 residues. The CDR3 reads CSAREGSKNTEAFF. The DNA of the CDR3 is TGCAGTGCTAGAGAGGGCAGCAAGAACACTGAAGCTTTCTTT.

The chain links TRBV5-5 to TRBJ2-5, with D possibly called TRBD1 or TRBD2 (5 bases each). Deletions cut 5 bases from V and 3 bases from J, with 17 bases between. CDR3 size: 15 residues. CDR1 SGHKS and CDR2 YYEKEE come from the germline V gene (reference sequence). CDR3 nucleotides: TGTGCCAGCAGTCATTACCGGGACGCAGAAGAGACCCAGTACTTC. Translation: CASSHYRDAEETQYF.

This clonotype was seen many times. The chain has TRBV27 and TRBJ1-1; no reliable D call. Germline V lookup: CDR1 MNHEY, CDR2 SMNVEV (reference sequence). The CDR3 covers 13 residues. Trimming removed 0 bases from V and 3 bases from J, with 5 bases in between. The CDR3 DNA sequence: TGTGCCAGCAGTTTATCGCGGGACACTGAAGCTTTCTTT. Residues: CASSLSRDTEAFF.

The rearrangement uses TRBV24-1 and TRBJ1-2; 7 nucleotides agree with TRBD1. The V segment lost 4 bases and the J segment 10 bases; nucleotides outside the gene matches: 5. CDR1 is KGHDR and CDR2 is SFDVKD in the germline V gene. The length of the CDR3 is 12 residues. The CDR3 region is CATSDLTGTYTF. In DNA, the CDR3 is TGTGCCACCAGTGACCTGACAGGGACCTACACCTTC.

This clonotype was observed a few times. The rearrangement links TRBV9 to TRBJ2-5; D is possibly TRBD1 (6 bases). The DNA end lines up better with TRBJ2-1; the J call may be wrong. The CDR3 consists of 13 residues. The V gene's germline CDR1 is SGDLS and CDR2 YYNGEE. CDR3 loop: CASSDTQGHEQFF. Written as DNA, the CDR3 is TGTGCCAGCAGCGATACACAGGGTCATGAGCAGTTCTTC.

V and J are TRBV7-9 and TRBJ2-5; unclear D gene. V was cut by 3 bases and J by 3 bases, with 11 bases left in between. CDR3 length: 14 amino acids. CDR1 and CDR2 (germline): SEHNR, FQNEAQ (reference sequence). In nucleotides, the CDR3 is TGTGCCAGCAGCTTTTTAGAAGCAGAAGAGACCCAGTACTTC. This codes for CASSFLEAEETQYF.

The rearrangement joins TRBV7-9 to TRBJ1-5, with D perhaps TRBD1 (5 bases). V dropped 5 bases and J dropped 4 bases, with 18 bases sitting between them. Germline-derived CDR1 and CDR2 are SEHNR and FQNEAQ (reference sequence). The CDR3 extends over 16 amino acids. The CDR3 region has the DNA TGTGCCAGCAGCCGCTCAGGGTCCCCCTTAAATCAGCCCCAGCATTTT. Its translation: CASSRSGSPLNQPQHF.

This chain uses TRBV10-3 with TRBJ2-7; possibly TRBD2 for D (5 bases). Trimming shortened V by 5 bases and J by 5 bases, and 7 bases separated the two germline ends. The CDR3 runs to 11 residues. CDR1 is ENHRY, CDR2 SYGVKD, per germline. CDR3 sequence reads: CAISLGDEQYF. The CDR3, as DNA: TGTGCCATCAGTCTGGGAGACGAGCAGTACTTC.

The chain recombines TRBV5-6 with TRBJ2-3; TRBD1 aligns across 9 bases. The V gene end was trimmed by 4 bases and the J gene end by 2 bases; junction bases not matched to a gene: 8. The CDR3 has 16 amino acids. Germline CDR1 is SGHDT and CDR2 is YYEEEE. In DNA form, the CDR3 reads TGTGCCAGCAGCCGTTATGACAGGGGGTACACAGATACGCAGTATTTT. This encodes CASSRYDRGYTDTQYF.

This chain uses TRBV28 with TRBJ1-1; 8 nucleotides align to TRBD1. V was pared by 5 bases and J by 4 bases, with 15 bases of the junction left unmatched. CDR3 length equals 17 residues. From germline, CDR1 is MDHEN and CDR2 SYDVKM. The CDR3 coding sequence is TGTGCCAGCAGTCCCGCAGACGTAACGACAGGGGTCACTGAAGCTTTCTTT. Translated: CASSPADVTTGVTEAFF.

V gene TRBV2 combines with J gene TRBJ1-5; D gene unclear. The V end lost 4 bases, the J end lost 4 bases, and 14 bases lay between the germline ends. Germline V gene sequence: CDR1 SNHLY, CDR2 FYNNEI. This CDR3 spans 15 amino acids. CDR3 loop: CASSAGGGVNQPQHF. CDR3 DNA: TGTGCCAGCAGTGCGGGTGGAGGAGTGAATCAGCCCCAGCATTTT.

This clonotype came up a few times. The chain joins TRBV12-3 or TRBV12-4 to TRBJ2-1; D could derive from TRBD1 or TRBD2 (5 bases each). CDR3 size: 10 residues. V was pared by 5 bases and J by 11 bases, with 7 bases between. CDR3 in amino acids: CASSQGQQFF. The CDR3 nucleotides read TGTGCCAGCAGTCAGGGACAGCAGTTCTTC.

This clonotype was observed a handful of times. This chain links TRBV6-6 with TRBJ1-6; D remains ambiguous. Looked up from germline, CDR1 is MNHNY and CDR2 is SVGAGI (reference sequence). The ends were cut back, 10 bases at V and 7 bases at J, with 14 bases in the middle. This CDR3 has 13 amino acids. In nucleotides, the CDR3 is TGTGCCACCCTCGCTATGGGGAATTCACCCCTCCACTTT. It is translated as CATLAMGNSPLHF.